A selection of T cell receptor beta chains follows, all from one sample in a study of blood T cells in healthy people across ages. TCRdb passed the 5' RACE reads through MiXCR, listing each CDR3 protein once. Seen here are 1.5 million to 2 million distinct CDR3 sequences, about two fifths observed once, and the top ten hold 23%. The sequenced sample consisted of blood. These TCRs come from a human donor in good health. CDR3s include the opening cysteine and the closing phenylalanine or tryptophan. A D gene is named only where the DNA matches it firmly. Rows give clone size only sometimes, using once, few, many, or a class for an expanded clone.

abundance: .
v_gene: TRBV29-1
j_gene: TRBJ1-2
len: 13
d_gene: TRBD1
CDR3aa: CSVLPQGGDGYTF
CDR3nt: TGCAGCGTCCTACCACAGGGGGGGGATGGCTACACCTTC

abundance: few
v_gene: TRBV20-1
j_gene: TRBJ1-2
len: 14
d_gene: .
CDR3aa: CSASGSPTAYGYTF
CDR3nt: TGCAGTGCTAGCGGGAGCCCGACGGCCTATGGCTACACCTTC

abundance: .
v_gene: TRBV6-5
j_gene: TRBJ1-6
len: 20
d_gene: .
CDR3aa: CASSYSKLGGRSSYNSPLHF
CDR3nt: TGTGCCAGCAGTTACTCAAAATTAGGAGGGCGAAGCTCCTATAATTCACCCCTCCACTTT

abundance: .
v_gene: TRBV7-2
j_gene: TRBJ2-1
len: 16
d_gene: .
CDR3aa: CASSLAQGQLMGEQFF
CDR3nt: TGTGCCAGCAGCTTAGCCCAGGGGCAATTGATGGGAGAGCAGTTCTTC

abundance: .
v_gene: TRBV15
j_gene: TRBJ1-2
len: 15
d_gene: .
CDR3aa: CATSSEPGGSVGYTF
CDR3nt: TGTGCCACCAGCAGTGAACCCGGGGGATCAGTAGGCTACACCTTC

abundance: many
v_gene: TRBV27
j_gene: TRBJ1-5
len: 15
d_gene: TRBD1
CDR3aa: CASSSSTGGNQPQHF
CDR3nt: TGTGCCAGCAGTTCGTCGACAGGGGGGAATCAGCCCCAGCATTTT

abundance: few
v_gene: TRBV7-2
j_gene: TRBJ2-1
len: 17
d_gene: TRBD2
CDR3aa: CASSLDMASGGVNEQFF
CDR3nt: TGTGCCAGCAGCTTAGATATGGCTAGCGGGGGCGTCAATGAGCAGTTCTTC

abundance: few
v_gene: TRBV3-1
j_gene: TRBJ1-5
len: 16
d_gene: .
CDR3aa: CASSQDGAGLNQPQHF
CDR3nt: TGTGCCAGCAGCCAAGACGGGGCAGGGCTAAATCAGCCCCAGCATTTT

abundance: few
v_gene: TRBV5-1
j_gene: TRBJ1-6
len: 15
d_gene: .
CDR3aa: CASSSQGITNSPLHF
CDR3nt: TGCGCCAGCAGCTCGCAGGGGATCACCAATTCACCCCTCCACTTT

abundance: few
v_gene: TRBV7-2
j_gene: TRBJ2-3
len: 13
d_gene: .
CDR3aa: CASSTGPPTAQYF
CDR3nt: TGTGCCAGCAGCACGGGACCGCCTACAGCGCAGTATTTT